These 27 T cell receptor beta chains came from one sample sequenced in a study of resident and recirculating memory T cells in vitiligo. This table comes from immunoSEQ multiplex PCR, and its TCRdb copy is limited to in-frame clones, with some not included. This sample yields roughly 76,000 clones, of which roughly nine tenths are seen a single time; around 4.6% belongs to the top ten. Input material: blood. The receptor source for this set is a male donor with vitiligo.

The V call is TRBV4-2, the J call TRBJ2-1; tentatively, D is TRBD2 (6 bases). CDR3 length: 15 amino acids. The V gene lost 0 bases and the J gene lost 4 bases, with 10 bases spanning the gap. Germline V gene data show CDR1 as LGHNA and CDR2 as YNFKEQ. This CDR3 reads CASSQEPGLYNEQFF. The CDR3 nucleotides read TGTGCCAGCAGCCAAGAGCCGGGACTTTACAATGAGCAGTTCTTC.

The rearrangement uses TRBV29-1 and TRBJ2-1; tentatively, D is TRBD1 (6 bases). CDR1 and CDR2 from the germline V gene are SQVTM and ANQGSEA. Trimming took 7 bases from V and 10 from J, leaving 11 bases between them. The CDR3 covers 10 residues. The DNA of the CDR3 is TGCAGCGCGACCGACAGGGAGCAGTTCTTC. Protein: CSATDREQFF.

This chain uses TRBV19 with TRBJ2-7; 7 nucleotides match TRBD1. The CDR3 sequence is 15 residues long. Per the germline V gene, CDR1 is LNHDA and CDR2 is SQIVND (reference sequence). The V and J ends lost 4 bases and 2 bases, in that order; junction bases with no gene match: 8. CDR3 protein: CASSTRGGQAYEQYF. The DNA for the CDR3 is TGTGCCAGTAGTACCCGAGGGGGCCAAGCCTACGAGCAGTACTTC.

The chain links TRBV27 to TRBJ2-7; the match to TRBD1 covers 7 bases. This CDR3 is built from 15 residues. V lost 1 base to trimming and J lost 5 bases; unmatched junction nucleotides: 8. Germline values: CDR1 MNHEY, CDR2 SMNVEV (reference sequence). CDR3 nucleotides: TGTGCCAGCAGTTTATTCCTCAGGGGGAAAGACGAGCAGTACTTC. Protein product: CASSLFLRGKDEQYF.

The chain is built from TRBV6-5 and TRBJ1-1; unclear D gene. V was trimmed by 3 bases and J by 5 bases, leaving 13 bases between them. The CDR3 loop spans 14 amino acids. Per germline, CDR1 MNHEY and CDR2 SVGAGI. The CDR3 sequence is CASSYQGGTTEAFF. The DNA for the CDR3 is TGTGCCAGCAGTTATCAAGGAGGAACAACTGAAGCTTTCTTT.

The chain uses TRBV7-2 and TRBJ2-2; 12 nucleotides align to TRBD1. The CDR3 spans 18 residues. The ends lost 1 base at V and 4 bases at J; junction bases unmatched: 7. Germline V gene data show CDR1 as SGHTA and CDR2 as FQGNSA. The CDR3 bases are TGTGCCAGCAGCTTAGGTGTAGGGGACAGGGGGCGCACCGGGGAGCTGTTTTTT. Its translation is CASSLGVGDRGRTGELFF.

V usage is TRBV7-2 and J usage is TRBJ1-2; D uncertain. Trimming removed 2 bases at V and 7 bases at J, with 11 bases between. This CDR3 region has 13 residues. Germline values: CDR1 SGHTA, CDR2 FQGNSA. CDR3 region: CASSLIGRTGYTF. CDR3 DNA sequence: TGTGCCAGCAGCTTAATTGGGCGCACTGGCTACACCTTC.

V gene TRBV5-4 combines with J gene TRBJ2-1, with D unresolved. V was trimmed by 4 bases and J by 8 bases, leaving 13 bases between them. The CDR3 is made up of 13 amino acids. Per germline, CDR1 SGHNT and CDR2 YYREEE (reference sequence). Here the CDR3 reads CASSNPSRDEQFF. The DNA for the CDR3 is TGTGCCAGCAGCAATCCAAGCCGGGATGAGCAGTTCTTC.

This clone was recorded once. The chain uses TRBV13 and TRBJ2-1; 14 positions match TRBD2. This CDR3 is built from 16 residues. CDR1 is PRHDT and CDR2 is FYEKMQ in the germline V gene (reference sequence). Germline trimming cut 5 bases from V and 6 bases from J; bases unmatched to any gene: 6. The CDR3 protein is CASSPPTSGGANEQFF. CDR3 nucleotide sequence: TGTGCCAGCAGCCCCCCGACTAGCGGGGGGGCCAATGAGCAGTTCTTC.

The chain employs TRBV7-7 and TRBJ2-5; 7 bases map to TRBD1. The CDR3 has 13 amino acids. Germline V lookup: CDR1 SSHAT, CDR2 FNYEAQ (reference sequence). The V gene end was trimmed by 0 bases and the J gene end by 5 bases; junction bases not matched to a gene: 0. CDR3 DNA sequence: TGTGCCAGCAGCTTAGCACAGGGGGAGACCCAGTACTTC. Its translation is CASSLAQGETQYF.

The DNA for the CDR3 is TGTGCTAGTGGTTTTGGGGGAGGGAACATGAACACTGAAGCTTTCTTT. Protein product: CASGFGGGNMNTEAFF. This chain joins TRBV12-5 and TRBJ1-1, with a tentative D call TRBD1 (5 bases). Deletions cut 3 bases from V and 0 bases from J, with 14 bases between. Germline CDR1 and CDR2: LGHNT and FRNRAP. The CDR3 spans 16 residues.

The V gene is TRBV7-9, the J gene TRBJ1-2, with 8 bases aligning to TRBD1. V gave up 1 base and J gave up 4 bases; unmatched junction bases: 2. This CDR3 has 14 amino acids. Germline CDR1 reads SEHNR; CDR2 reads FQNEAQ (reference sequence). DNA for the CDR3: TGTGCCAGCAGCTTAGGCGACAGGGGCTATGGCTACACCTTC. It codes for CASSLGDRGYGYTF.

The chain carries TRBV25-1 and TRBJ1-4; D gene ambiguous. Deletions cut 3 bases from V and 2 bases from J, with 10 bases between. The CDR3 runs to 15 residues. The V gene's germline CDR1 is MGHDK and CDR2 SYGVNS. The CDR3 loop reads CASSEVRGTNEKLFF. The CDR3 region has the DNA TGTGCCAGCAGTGAGGTGCGAGGCACTAATGAAAAACTGTTTTTT.

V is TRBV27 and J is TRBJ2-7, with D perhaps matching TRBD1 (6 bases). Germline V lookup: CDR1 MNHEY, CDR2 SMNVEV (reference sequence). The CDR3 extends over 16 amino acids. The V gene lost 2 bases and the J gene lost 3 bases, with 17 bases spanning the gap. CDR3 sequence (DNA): TGTGCCAGCAGTTTAACAAATACGGGACATTACTACGAGCAGTACTTC. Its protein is CASSLTNTGHYYEQYF.

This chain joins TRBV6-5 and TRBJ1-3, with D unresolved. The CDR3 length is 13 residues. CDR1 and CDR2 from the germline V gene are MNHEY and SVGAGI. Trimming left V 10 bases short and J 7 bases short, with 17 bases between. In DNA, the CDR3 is TGTGCCACCGCGTACGGGTCGGGGAACACCATATATTTT. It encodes CATAYGSGNTIYF.

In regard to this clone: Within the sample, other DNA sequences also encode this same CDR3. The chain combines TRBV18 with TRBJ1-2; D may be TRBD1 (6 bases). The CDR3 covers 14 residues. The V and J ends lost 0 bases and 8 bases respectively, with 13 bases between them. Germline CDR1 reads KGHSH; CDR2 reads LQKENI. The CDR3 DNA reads TGTGCCAGCTCACCACCGTCAGGGGACCGGGGCTACACCTTC. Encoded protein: CASSPPSGDRGYTF.

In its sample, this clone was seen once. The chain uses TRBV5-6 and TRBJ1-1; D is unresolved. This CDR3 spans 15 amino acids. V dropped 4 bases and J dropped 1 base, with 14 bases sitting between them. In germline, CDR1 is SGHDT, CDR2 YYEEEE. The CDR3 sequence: CASSAPLAWNTEAFF. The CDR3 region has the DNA TGTGCCAGCAGCGCGCCCTTAGCTTGGAACACTGAAGCTTTCTTT.

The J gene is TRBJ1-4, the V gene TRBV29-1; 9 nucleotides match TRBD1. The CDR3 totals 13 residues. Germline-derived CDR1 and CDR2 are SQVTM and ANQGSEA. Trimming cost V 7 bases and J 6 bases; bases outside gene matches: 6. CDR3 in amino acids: CSAKDRGYEKLFF. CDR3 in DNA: TGCAGCGCGAAAGACAGGGGGTATGAAAAACTGTTTTTT.

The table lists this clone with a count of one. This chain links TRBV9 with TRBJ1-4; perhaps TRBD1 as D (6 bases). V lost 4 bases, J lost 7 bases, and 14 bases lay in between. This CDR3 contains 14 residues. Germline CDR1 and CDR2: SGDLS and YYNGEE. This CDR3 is CASSLQGQREKLFF. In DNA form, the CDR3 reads TGTGCCAGCAGCCTCCAGGGGCAACGTGAAAAACTGTTTTTT.

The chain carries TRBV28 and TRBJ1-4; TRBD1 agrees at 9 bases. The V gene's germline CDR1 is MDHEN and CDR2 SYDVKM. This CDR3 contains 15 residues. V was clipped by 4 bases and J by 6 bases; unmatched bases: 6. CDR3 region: CASSSPQGAYEKLFF. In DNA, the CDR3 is TGTGCCAGCAGTTCCCCACAGGGGGCATATGAAAAACTGTTTTTT.

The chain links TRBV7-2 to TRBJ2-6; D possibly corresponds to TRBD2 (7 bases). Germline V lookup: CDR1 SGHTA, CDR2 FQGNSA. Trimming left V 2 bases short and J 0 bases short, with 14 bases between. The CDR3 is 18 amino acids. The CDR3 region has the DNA TGTGCCAGCAGCTTAACGGGGGGCGGGACCTCTGGGGCCAACGTCCTGACTTTC. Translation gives CASSLTGGGTSGANVLTF. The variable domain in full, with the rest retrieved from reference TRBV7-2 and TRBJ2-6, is GAGVSQSPSNKVTEKGKDVELRCDPISGHTALYWYRQSLGQGLEFLIYFQGNSAPDKSGLPSDRFSAERTGGSVSTLTIQRTQQEDSAVYLCASSLTGGGTSGANVLTFGAGSRLTVL.

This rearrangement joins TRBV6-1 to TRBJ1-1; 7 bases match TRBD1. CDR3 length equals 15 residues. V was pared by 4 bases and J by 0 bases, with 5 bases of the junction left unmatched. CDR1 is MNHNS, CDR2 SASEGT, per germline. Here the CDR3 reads CASSAQGQLNTEAFF. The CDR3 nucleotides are TGTGCCAGCAGTGCCCAGGGACAGCTGAACACTGAAGCTTTCTTT.

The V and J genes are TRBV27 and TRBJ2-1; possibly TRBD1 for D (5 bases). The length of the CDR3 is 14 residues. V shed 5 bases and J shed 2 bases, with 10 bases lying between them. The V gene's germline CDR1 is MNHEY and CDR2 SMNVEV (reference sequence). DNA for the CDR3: TGTGCCAGCAGTCCCTTGGGGCCCTACAATGAGCAGTTCTTC. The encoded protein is CASSPLGPYNEQFF.

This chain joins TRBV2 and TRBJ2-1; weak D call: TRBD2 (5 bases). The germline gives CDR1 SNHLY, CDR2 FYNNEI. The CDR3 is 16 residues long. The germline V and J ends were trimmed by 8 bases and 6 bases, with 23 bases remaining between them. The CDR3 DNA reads TGTGCCAGCGGTAATTCCGGTCGGGGAAAAGGCAATGAGCAGTTCTTC. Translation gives CASGNSGRGKGNEQFF.

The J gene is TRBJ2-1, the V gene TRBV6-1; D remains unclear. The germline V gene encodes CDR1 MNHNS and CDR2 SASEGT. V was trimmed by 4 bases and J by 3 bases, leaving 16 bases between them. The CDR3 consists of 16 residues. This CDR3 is CASSGLRGYYYNEQFF. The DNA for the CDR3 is TGTGCCAGCAGTGGCCTACGCGGTTATTACTACAATGAGCAGTTCTTC.

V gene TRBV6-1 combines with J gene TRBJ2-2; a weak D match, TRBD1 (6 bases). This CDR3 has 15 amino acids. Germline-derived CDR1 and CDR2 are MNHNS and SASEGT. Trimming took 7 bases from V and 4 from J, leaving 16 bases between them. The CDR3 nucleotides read TGTGCCAGCACGTCCAGGGGCCTCCTCACCGGGGAGCTGTTTTTT. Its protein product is CASTSRGLLTGELFF.

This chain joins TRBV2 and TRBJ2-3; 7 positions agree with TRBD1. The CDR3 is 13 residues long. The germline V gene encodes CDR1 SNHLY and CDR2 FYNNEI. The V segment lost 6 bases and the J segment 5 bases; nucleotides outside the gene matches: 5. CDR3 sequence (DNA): TGTGCCAGCAGGGCGGACAGGATAGATACGCAGTATTTT. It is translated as CASRADRIDTQYF.